Given below is one T cell receptor beta chain in context. Its antigen is unknown. Through a sample-barcoded 5' primer and a J-beta primer mix, a second PCR was run for roughly 6 to 11 cycles. Tags on each cDNA molecule came from a template-switch adaptor with 12 random nucleotides. TCRdb reprocessed the 5' RACE reads via MiXCR and lists one record per CDR3 protein. This repertoire shows 1.5 million to 2 million distinct CDR3 sequences, about 50% found once; its top ten account for over 2%. This entry comes from a study of blood T cells in healthy people across ages. Study conclusions and caveats: It was the long-lived donors that had more naive CD4+ cells and higher diversity than aged donors. Unsorted PBMCs ruled out conclusive naive versus antigen-experienced comparison.

The germline gives CDR1 MGHRA, CDR2 YSYEKL. The CDR3 is made up of 15 amino acids. Between the trimmed V and J ends, which lost 0 bases and 0 bases, there was a span of 8 bases. Researchers collected approximately 9.9 milliliters of peripheral blood from every single donor. Sequenced material: blood. This clonotype was sampled from a woman in her thirties or forties in good health. V gene TRBV4-1 combines with J gene TRBJ1-2; unclear D gene. The CDR3 is CASSQDSDANYGYTF. CDR3 coding DNA: TGCGCCAGCAGCCAAGATTCGGATGCTAACTATGGCTACACCTTC.